The 29 T cell receptor beta chains in this list originate from one sample, sequenced in a study of T cell responses to AZD1222 COVID-19 vaccine. Sequencing used immunoSEQ multiplex PCR; TCRdb keeps in-frame clones, though not all of them. The table has roughly 170,000 clones, around 94% seen once. The sample in question was peripheral blood, obtained 28 days after the second AZD1222 dose. The receptors shown here come from an adult who received the AZD1222 COVID-19 vaccine.

The chain joins TRBV6-5 to TRBJ1-3, with D possibly being TRBD1 (5 bases). With 6 bases removed from V and 0 bases from J, the gap between germline ends came to 6 bases. The CDR3 runs 13 residues. Per germline, CDR1 MNHEY and CDR2 SVGAGI. Written as DNA, the CDR3 is TGTGCCAGCAGGGGGGACTCTGGAAACACCATATATTTT. Protein product: CASRGDSGNTIYF.

CDR3: CAISQEPVSSYEQYF. CDR3 DNA sequence: TGTGCCATCAGTCAAGAACCCGTTAGCTCCTACGAGCAGTACTTC. The V call is TRBV10-3, the J call TRBJ2-7; unclear D gene. Trimming cost V 5 bases and J 0 bases, with 14 bases left between them. The CDR3 loop spans 15 amino acids. The germline CDR1 and CDR2 sequences are ENHRY and SYGVKD.

This CDR3 reads CSVTLDSGGYTF. The CDR3 DNA reads TGCAGCGTAACGTTGGACAGTGGTGGCTACACCTTC. J is TRBJ1-2 and V is TRBV29-1, with D maybe TRBD1 (6 bases). V was cut by 6 bases and J by 7 bases, with 15 bases left in between. There are 12 residues in the CDR3. Per germline, CDR1 SQVTM and CDR2 ANQGSEA.

The chain uses TRBV4-1 and TRBJ2-7; the D gene is possibly TRBD2 (5 bases). Germline V gene sequence: CDR1 MGHRA, CDR2 YSYEKL. V was trimmed by 3 bases and J by 6 bases, leaving 12 bases between them. This CDR3 is 13 amino acids long. DNA for the CDR3: TGCGCCAGCAGCCACACGGGAACGCCCGAGCAGTACTTC. It is translated as CASSHTGTPEQYF.

V is TRBV27 and J is TRBJ2-3; D gene ambiguous. The CDR3 totals 14 residues. V shed 3 bases and J shed 6 bases, with 13 bases lying between them. The germline gives CDR1 MNHEY, CDR2 SMNVEV (reference sequence). The CDR3 DNA sequence: TGTGCCAGCAGTTTTCGCCCTGGGCTTGATACGCAGTATTTT. It is translated as CASSFRPGLDTQYF.

The chain employs TRBV11-3 and TRBJ1-1; tentatively, D is TRBD1 (5 bases). The CDR3 contains 14 residues. Germline lookup yields CDR1 SGHNT and CDR2 YENEEA. Trimming left V 6 bases short and J 4 bases short, with 15 bases between. CDR3 coding DNA: TGTGCCAGCAGACCGCTCGGGGGGGGCACTGAAGCTTTCTTT. Encoded protein: CASRPLGGGTEAFF.

The chain recombines TRBV4-1 with TRBJ2-7, with D tentatively TRBD1 or TRBD2 (5 bases each). V lost 4 bases and J 2 bases, leaving 9 bases between the germline ends. CDR3 length equals 13 residues. Germline loops: CDR1 MGHRA, CDR2 YSYEKL. The CDR3 nucleotides are TGCGCCAGCAGCCTGGGACGGACCTACGAGCAGTACTTC. Its translation is CASSLGRTYEQYF.

The chain carries TRBV30 and TRBJ1-1; perhaps TRBD1 as D (6 bases). Germline values: CDR1 GTSNPN, CDR2 SVGIG (reference sequence). The length of the CDR3 is 14 residues. Trimming removed 1 base at V and 4 bases at J, with 13 bases between. The DNA for the CDR3 is TGTGCCTGGAGTGGAGGGGGTATGGTCACTGAAGCTTTCTTT. It yields the protein CAWSGGGMVTEAFF.

The chain couples TRBV11-2 to TRBJ2-5; D ambiguous. The CDR3 consists of 15 residues. Trimming cost V 5 bases and J 0 bases, with 13 bases left between them. The germline V gene has CDR1 SGHAT and CDR2 FQNNGV. DNA of the CDR3: TGTGCCAGCAGCCCACAGCGCGGTAACCAAGAGACCCAGTACTTC. Its protein product is CASSPQRGNQETQYF.

The rearrangement joins TRBV19 to TRBJ1-6; possibly TRBD1 for D (6 bases). Germline V gene sequence: CDR1 LNHDA, CDR2 SQIVND (reference sequence). V was clipped by 4 bases and J by 8 bases, with 12 bases between them. This CDR3 is 14 amino acids long. The CDR3: CASSTQGYDSPLHF. As DNA, the CDR3 is TGTGCCAGTAGTACACAGGGCTACGATTCACCCCTCCACTTT.

The chain couples TRBV3-1 (or the pseudogene TRBV3-2) to TRBJ2-1; unclear D gene. This CDR3 has 14 residues. The V and J ends lost 1 base and 5 bases respectively, with 9 bases between them. The germline CDR1 and CDR2 sequences are LGHDT and YNNKEL (reference sequence). This CDR3 is CASSQVRADNEQFF. The DNA for the CDR3 is TGTGCCAGCAGCCAAGTCCGGGCGGACAATGAGCAGTTCTTC.

This sequence joins TRBV5-1 and TRBJ1-3; 7 bases line up with TRBD1. Germline CDR1 reads SGHRS; CDR2 reads YFSETQ. This CDR3 has 15 amino acids. The V and J ends lost 3 bases and 0 bases, in that order; junction bases with no gene match: 3. The CDR3 protein is CASSWGQNSGNTIYF. The CDR3 nucleotides are TGCGCCAGCAGCTGGGGACAGAACTCTGGAAACACCATATATTTT.

This clone was recorded only once. CDR3 sequence reads: CAIGTSGGGQYF. In DNA, the CDR3 is TGTGCCATCGGGACTAGCGGGGGAGGTCAGTACTTC. V gene TRBV10-3 combines with J gene TRBJ2-4; 14 nucleotides align to TRBD2. This CDR3 comprises 12 residues. Germline loops: CDR1 ENHRY, CDR2 SYGVKD. With V trimmed by 8 bases and J by 12 bases, 3 bases remained unmatched.

The gene calls are TRBV7-3 and TRBJ2-2, with D unresolved. CDR1 and CDR2 (germline): SGHTA, FQGTGA. V was trimmed by 1 base and J by 5 bases, leaving 8 bases between them. The CDR3 consists of 14 residues. CDR3 coding DNA: TGTGCCAGCAGCTTAAATCCGTGGACCGGGGAGCTGTTTTTT. It encodes CASSLNPWTGELFF.

The chain employs TRBV6-4 and TRBJ1-4; TRBD1 agrees at 10 bases. Germline values: CDR1 MRHNA, CDR2 SNTAGT. The V gene end was trimmed by 3 bases and the J gene end by 7 bases; junction bases not matched to a gene: 5. This CDR3 spans 15 amino acids. The DNA of the CDR3 is TGTGCCAGCAGTGAGGGCAGGACAGGGGGTGAAAAACTGTTTTTT. This codes for CASSEGRTGGEKLFF.

The rearrangement uses TRBV30 and TRBJ2-1; D unclear. Germline V CDR1 and CDR2: GTSNPN, SVGIG (reference sequence). V was cut by 4 bases and J by 7 bases, with 8 bases left in between. The CDR3 covers 11 residues. The CDR3 DNA is TGTGCCTGGATGGCGGTAAATGAGCAGTTCTTC. Translating it yields CAWMAVNEQFF. The variable domain in full, completed from reference TRBV30 and TRBJ2-1, reads SQTIHQWPATLVQPVGSPLSLECTVEGTSNPNLYWYRQAAGRGLQLLFYSVGIGQISSEVPQNLSASRPQDRQFILSSKKLLLSDSGFYLCAWMAVNEQFFGPGTRLTVL.

The chain links TRBV7-2 to TRBJ2-7; 11 nucleotides align to TRBD1. CDR3 size: 18 residues. Losses at the gene ends were 5 bases for V and 3 bases for J; bases not matched to a gene: 15. Per the germline V gene, CDR1 is SGHTA and CDR2 is FQGNSA. The chain's CDR3 is CASSPRGQGGFSLYEQYF. The CDR3 DNA reads as TGTGCCAGCAGCCCACGGGGACAGGGGGGTTTCAGTCTCTACGAGCAGTACTTC. The variable domain in full, completed from reference TRBV7-2 and TRBJ2-7, reads GAGVSQSPSNKVTEKGKDVELRCDPISGHTALYWYRQSLGQGLEFLIYFQGNSAPDKSGLPSDRFSAERTGGSVSTLTIQRTQQEDSAVYLCASSPRGQGGFSLYEQYFGPGTRLTVT.

The rearrangement uses TRBV28 and TRBJ1-2; D is unresolved. V was cut by 7 bases and J by 4 bases, with 13 bases left in between. Germline assignment: CDR1 MDHEN and CDR2 SYDVKM. The CDR3 is made up of 13 amino acids. The CDR3 here is CASTPQRAYGYTF. The CDR3 nucleotides are TGTGCCAGCACCCCTCAGAGAGCCTATGGCTACACCTTC.

The CDR3 spells CASSAGDSAWEAFF. The CDR3 nucleotides are TGTGCCAGCAGCGCGGGGGACAGCGCGTGGGAAGCTTTCTTT. V usage is TRBV9 and J usage is TRBJ1-1, with TRBD1 identical over 7 bases. J lost 8 bases, V lost 3 bases, and 10 bases had no gene match. The CDR3 is 14 residues long. In germline, CDR1 is SGDLS, CDR2 YYNGEE.

The rearrangement uses TRBV6-5 and TRBJ2-7; no clear D. The ends were cut back, 6 bases at V and 3 bases at J, with 15 bases in the middle. Germline V gene lookup returns CDR1 MNHEY and CDR2 SVGAGI. This CDR3 is built from 14 residues. CDR3 sequence reads: CASRRDLIVYEQYF. Here the CDR3 DNA reads TGTGCCAGCAGGAGAGACTTAATAGTCTACGAGCAGTACTTC.

The chain combines TRBV27 with TRBJ1-5, with D uncertain. The V gene lost 0 bases and the J gene lost 0 bases, with 9 bases spanning the gap. Per germline, CDR1 MNHEY and CDR2 SMNVEV (reference sequence). This CDR3 has 16 amino acids. The CDR3 coding sequence is TGTGCCAGCAGTTTATCTTCAGGCTATAGCAATCAGCCCCAGCATTTT. Amino acids: CASSLSSGYSNQPQHF.

This clone was seen only once. The rearrangement links TRBV27 to TRBJ1-2; D ambiguous. The CDR3 has 13 residues. The germline V and J ends were trimmed by 7 bases and 2 bases, with 11 bases remaining between them. Germline V lookup: CDR1 MNHEY, CDR2 SMNVEV (reference sequence). Here the CDR3 DNA reads TGTGCCAGCAAAGATGGCAACAACTATGGCTACACCTTC. Protein product: CASKDGNNYGYTF.

The chain recombines TRBV6-4 with TRBJ2-5, with 9 nucleotides matching TRBD2. Germline V gene data show CDR1 as MRHNA and CDR2 as SNTAGT. Trimming took 2 bases from V and 1 from J; bases not matched to a gene: 2. The CDR3 length is 15 residues. The CDR3 loop reads CASSDVAGAQETQYF. The CDR3 nucleotides are TGTGCCAGCAGTGACGTAGCGGGGGCCCAAGAGACCCAGTACTTC.

This sequence joins TRBV2 and TRBJ1-1, with TRBD1 as a possible D gene (5 bases). The CDR3 has 15 residues. The germline CDR1 and CDR2 sequences are SNHLY and FYNNEI. The V end was cut by 7 bases, the J end by 1 base, with 16 bases between. The CDR3 protein is CASIQSRAWNTEAFF. The CDR3 DNA reads as TGTGCCAGCATACAGAGCAGGGCTTGGAACACTGAAGCTTTCTTT.

J is TRBJ2-7 and V is TRBV19, with 14 bases matching TRBD2. J lost 5 bases, V lost 1 base, and 4 bases had no gene match. Germline V gives CDR1 LNHDA, CDR2 SQIVND (reference sequence). The CDR3 totals 16 residues. Here the CDR3 reads CASSIVGLAGVHEQYF. CDR3 DNA: TGTGCCAGTAGTATAGTGGGACTAGCGGGAGTCCACGAGCAGTACTTC.

CDR3 amino acids: CAWKGTGNSPLHF. In nucleotides, the CDR3 is TGTGCCTGGAAAGGGACAGGCAATTCACCCCTCCACTTT. The chain combines TRBV30 with TRBJ1-6; 8 positions agree with TRBD1. J lost 7 bases, V lost 4 bases, and 3 bases had no gene match. The germline V gene encodes CDR1 GTSNPN and CDR2 SVGIG (reference sequence). The CDR3 length is 13 residues. Using reference TRBV30 and TRBJ1-6 for the parts outside the CDR3, the full variable domain is SQTIHQWPATLVQPVGSPLSLECTVEGTSNPNLYWYRQAAGRGLQLLFYSVGIGQISSEVPQNLSASRPQDRQFILSSKKLLLSDSGFYLCAWKGTGNSPLHFGNGTRLTVT.

This clone was detected once. The rearrangement links TRBV6-5 to TRBJ1-3, with TRBD1 as a possible D gene (6 bases). The CDR3 spans 15 residues. CDR1 is MNHEY, CDR2 SVGAGI, per germline. V lost 0 bases and J 4 bases, leaving 10 bases between the germline ends. The CDR3 reads CASSYSGGRGNTIYF. As DNA, the CDR3 is TGTGCCAGCAGTTACTCGGGGGGGCGCGGAAACACCATATATTTT.

This clone occurred once. This rearrangement joins TRBV5-3 to TRBJ1-6; 8 bases are shared with TRBD1. TRBV5-3 is treated as an ORF (open reading frame) with a function not yet certain. Trimming at V came to 3 bases and at J to 5 bases, leaving 7 bases not matched to a gene. The CDR3 contains 16 residues. The CDR3 sequence is CARSSHQGANNSPLHF. The DNA for the CDR3 is TGTGCCAGAAGCTCCCACCAGGGGGCCAATAATTCACCCCTCCACTTT.

The chain uses TRBV13 and TRBJ2-7, with TRBD1 identical over 11 bases. Germline values: CDR1 PRHDT, CDR2 FYEKMQ (reference sequence). The CDR3 is 14 residues long. V lost 5 bases and J lost 7; bases outside the gene matches: 7. CDR3 in DNA: TGTGCCAGCAGCGCAACCGGGACAGGGGGAGAGCAGTACTTC. Its translation is CASSATGTGGEQYF.